The entry that follows covers one TCR beta chain sequence. This clone has only one observation. No cognate antigen has been identified for it. Qualities for individual bases were not recorded, and no much larger clone is one base off. V lost 1 base and J lost 4 bases; the stretch between them is 8 bases long. CDR1 is given as SGHDT and CDR2 as YYEEEE, both from the germline V gene. From cysteine to phenylalanine, the CDR3 is 13 amino acids long. The entry retains the CDR3 DNA only, 39 bases that are in frame from base 1. TCRbeta CDR3 regions were amplified from genomic DNA using the immunoSEQ Assay, a bias-controlled multiplex PCR. The study's processing was this. Within the assay, amplification of reference gene primers was used to estimate how many nucleated cells each sample contained. To quantify the absolute abundance of each unique TCRbeta CDR3 rearrangement, sequence reads were collapsed and filtered. For each sample, productive Simpson clonality was calculated by taking the square root of Simpson's diversity index across productive rearrangements. Here the immuneACCESS table is served through TCRdb, limited to in-frame sequences with V and J called. Missing clones are a known gap in these copies; in checked studies unresolved V genes cover under half, and the rest lacks a known reason. V and J calls and clone size are as listed in that table; D and trimming were resolved from the DNA. This sample comprises 430,000 or so clones, 70% to 90% of them detected only once. The top ten hold roughly 0.84% of the sample.

This entry belongs to a study of blood T cell repertoires in COVID-19 (TCRdb year 2020). For the study in its entirety: Samples from collaborators originated in the United States, Italy and Spain and spanned both the acute and convalescent phases of COVID-19. The material from the prospective study consisted of cDNA or gDNA derived from T cells, B-cell-depleted T cells, or PBMCs. The dataset comprised deeply sampled blood TCRbeta repertoires from subjects exposed to, actively infected with, or recovered from COVID-19. The repertoires were released in a freely available public database intended as a resource for research on the immune response to SARS-CoV-2. The samples were drawn from the first 160 participants of the ongoing ImmuneRACE study and from over a thousand subjects provided by 6 global collaborators. Sample metadata almost always included a de-identified subject ID, COVID-19 status, age in years and sex. HLA class I and class II types, where available, came from metadata supplied by the sample provider rather than from assay-based typing. What the research found in general, with its limitations: How much clinical and demographic metadata was included differed by source and by participant, and the metadata was provided uncurated.

One collaborating source in Seattle enrolled patients during active infection and followed them longitudinally through the course of disease. Each collaborating institution followed its own protocols to collect whole blood in K2EDTA tubes. For TCRbeta analysis, collaborators shipped samples as frozen whole blood, isolated PBMCs, or DNA extracted from either of those sample types. Recombination linked TRBV5-6 to TRBJ1-2; a tentative D call is TRBD1 (6 bases match). This TCR derives from a man younger than 35 with COVID-19, enrolled during active disease. The sequenced sample was peripheral blood. The CDR3 reads CASSLRTAYGYTF. The bases read TGTGCCAGCAGCTTGAGGACAGCCTATGGCTACACCTTC.